One and the same sample provided the 26 T cell receptor beta chains below, sequenced in a study of PD-L1 blockade in urothelial cancer. Profiled with immunoSEQ multiplex PCR; TCRdb holds only in-frame clones, not every one. Of 50,000 or so clones listed, about 86% are singletons. Indicated time point: pretreatment peripheral blood. Source: PBMCs, taken around atezolizumab (anti-PD-L1) treatment. The receptors derive from a man aged 60 to 69 with urothelial cancer.

V usage is TRBV7-2 and J usage is TRBJ1-1; D may be TRBD1 (5 bases). This CDR3 is built from 15 residues. V was pared by 5 bases and J by 0 bases, with 13 bases between. Germline V CDR1 and CDR2: SGHTA, FQGNSA. The CDR3 nucleotides read TGTGCCAGCAGCCCAGGGTTCGGAATGAACACTGAAGCTTTCTTT. Its protein is CASSPGFGMNTEAFF.

The chain uses TRBV7-7 and TRBJ2-2; TRBD2 agrees at 7 bases. The CDR3 sequence is 14 residues long. CDR1 is SSHAT and CDR2 is FNYEAQ in the germline V gene (reference sequence). CDR3 DNA sequence: TGTGCTAGCCGGGGGGACCCGCGCACCGGGGAGCTGTTTTTT. It encodes CASRGDPRTGELFF.

The V call is TRBV5-1, the J call TRBJ1-2; D is unresolved. Germline loops: CDR1 SGHRS, CDR2 YFSETQ. V was clipped by 0 bases and J by 5 bases, with 17 bases between them. This CDR3 is 16 amino acids long. The CDR3 DNA follows: TGCGCCAGCAGCTTGGCCCTTTCTACGGACTCATATGGCTACACCTTC. Protein product: CASSLALSTDSYGYTF.

This clone appeared a few times. V gene TRBV6-1 combines with J gene TRBJ1-1; the D gene is possibly TRBD1 (6 bases). Per the germline V gene, CDR1 is MNHNS and CDR2 is SASEGT. The CDR3 sequence is 15 residues long. V lost 6 bases to trimming and J lost 7 bases, with 21 bases between them. The CDR3 protein is CASRSKESGVSEAFF. The CDR3 DNA reads as TGTGCCAGCAGGAGTAAGGAATCAGGGGTTAGTGAAGCTTTCTTT.

The chain combines TRBV6-5 with TRBJ2-7, with a possible D match to TRBD1 (5 bases). The V end lost 11 bases, the J end lost 0 bases, and 20 bases lay between the germline ends. Germline V gene lookup returns CDR1 MNHEY and CDR2 SVGAGI. This CDR3 is built from 15 residues. The CDR3 loop is CAVIHRTGLSYEQYF. DNA for the CDR3: TGTGCCGTCATCCACAGAACAGGTCTCTCCTACGAGCAGTACTTC.

This chain uses TRBV5-1 with TRBJ1-5; a weak D match, TRBD1 (5 bases). This CDR3 spans 15 amino acids. The V and J ends lost 0 bases and 0 bases respectively, with 7 bases between them. CDR1 and CDR2 from the germline V gene are SGHRS and YFSETQ. The CDR3 is CASSLGGVSNQPQHF. The CDR3 nucleotides read TGCGCCAGCAGCTTGGGGGGGGTTAGCAATCAGCCCCAGCATTTT.

The CDR3 DNA sequence: TGTGCCAGCAGCTTAGGGGGGGGCAGGGACGAGCAGTACTTC. The encoded protein is CASSLGGGRDEQYF. The chain is built from TRBV11-2 and TRBJ2-7, with a tentative D call TRBD2 (7 bases). V was shortened by 1 base and J by 5 bases, with 12 bases between the two germline ends. The CDR3 extends over 14 amino acids. Germline V gene lookup returns CDR1 SGHAT and CDR2 FQNNGV. The variable domain in full, completed from reference TRBV11-2 and TRBJ2-7, reads EAGVAQSPRYKIIEKRQSVAFWCNPISGHATLYWYQQILGQGPKLLIQFQNNGVVDDSQLPKDRFSAERLKGVDSTLKIQPAKLEDSAVYLCASSLGGGRDEQYFGPGTRLTVT.

CDR3 nucleotide sequence: TGTGCCAGCAGCCAAGATCAGGGGGCCGGGTCTTACTATGGCTACACCTTC. Amino acids: CASSQDQGAGSYYGYTF. The chain couples TRBV4-2 to TRBJ1-2; 8 bases agree with TRBD1. CDR1 LGHNA and CDR2 YNFKEQ come from the germline V gene. This CDR3 is 17 amino acids long. After removal of 0 bases from V and 3 bases from J, the junction contained 9 bases not matched to a gene.

This rearrangement joins TRBV9 to TRBJ2-3; D gene ambiguous. The length of the CDR3 is 11 residues. V lost 3 bases and J 6 bases, leaving 5 bases between the germline ends. The germline V gene encodes CDR1 SGDLS and CDR2 YYNGEE. The CDR3 bases are TGTGCCAGCAGCGCCCTCGATACGCAGTATTTT. Residues: CASSALDTQYF.

The rearrangement uses TRBV5-6 and TRBJ1-6, with D perhaps TRBD1 (6 bases). CDR1 is SGHDT, CDR2 YYEEEE, per germline. The CDR3 is made up of 15 amino acids. V dropped 7 bases and J dropped 0 bases, with 11 bases sitting between them. In DNA, the CDR3 is TGTGCCAGCTCGGGGGGGGCCTCCTATAATTCACCCCTCCACTTT. This translates into CASSGGASYNSPLHF.

This rearrangement joins TRBV5-1 to TRBJ2-1; 13 nucleotides match TRBD2. Germline V gene sequence: CDR1 SGHRS, CDR2 YFSETQ. The CDR3 consists of 15 residues. After removal of 4 bases from V and 4 bases from J, the junction contained 2 bases not matched to a gene. The CDR3 DNA reads as TGCGCCAGCAGCGCGGGACTAGCGGGGTACAATGAGCAGTTCTTC. Its protein product is CASSAGLAGYNEQFF.

The genes are TRBV4-2 and TRBJ2-1, with D perhaps matching TRBD1 (6 bases). Germline CDR1 reads LGHNA; CDR2 reads YNFKEQ. CDR3 length equals 16 residues. Trimming pared 0 bases from V and 2 bases from J, leaving 11 bases between. The CDR3 bases are TGTGCCAGCAGCCAAGATCCAGGGGCAGCCTACAATGAGCAGTTCTTC. It is translated as CASSQDPGAAYNEQFF.

The chain links TRBV19 to TRBJ2-3; 9 bases are shared with TRBD2. The J segment lost 2 bases and the V segment lost 2 bases, leaving 5 bases of the junction unmatched. Germline CDR1 and CDR2: LNHDA and SQIVND (reference sequence). The length of the CDR3 is 16 residues. The CDR3 DNA sequence: TGTGCCAGTAGTATACGGCTAGCGGGGACCACAGATACGCAGTATTTT. It yields the protein CASSIRLAGTTDTQYF.

This clone was observed a handful of times. Compared with germline, one end of the junction differs, possibly owing to a read error. The CDR3 DNA reads as TGTGCTAGCAGCTTGTTCGCCGGGAACACCTACGAGCAGTACTTC. Translated: CASSLFAGNTYEQYF. The V and J genes are TRBV7-7 and TRBJ2-7; D might be TRBD2 (5 bases). The V gene's germline CDR1 is SSHAT and CDR2 FNYEAQ (reference sequence). This CDR3 has 15 amino acids.

The rearrangement joins TRBV2 to TRBJ2-1; 11 bases are shared with TRBD2. Trimming at V came to 5 bases and at J to 8 bases, leaving 20 bases not matched to a gene. Germline lookup yields CDR1 SNHLY and CDR2 FYNNEI. This CDR3 region has 19 residues. The CDR3 protein is CASSSRGAGLAGSRDEQFF. CDR3 in DNA: TGTGCCAGCAGTTCCCGCGGGGCCGGACTAGCGGGCTCCAGGGATGAGCAGTTCTTC.

This clone has more than one count but fewer than ten. The J gene is TRBJ1-1, the V gene TRBV30, with D perhaps matching TRBD1 (6 bases). Germline V gene sequence: CDR1 GTSNPN, CDR2 SVGIG (reference sequence). The ends were cut back, 1 base at V and 10 bases at J, with 10 bases in the middle. The CDR3 loop spans 11 amino acids. The CDR3 loop reads CAWSDRVGAFF. The CDR3, as DNA: TGTGCCTGGAGTGACAGGGTTGGAGCTTTCTTT.

This chain links TRBV2 with TRBJ2-1; D may be TRBD1 (6 bases). CDR1 is SNHLY, CDR2 FYNNEI, per germline. This CDR3 is built from 15 residues. Trimming removed 5 bases from V and 0 bases from J, with 11 bases in between. The CDR3 spells CASSRDNYSYNEQFF. CDR3 coding DNA: TGTGCCAGCAGTCGGGACAACTACTCCTACAATGAGCAGTTCTTC.

The rearrangement links TRBV5-4 to TRBJ2-2; 7 bases are a match to TRBD1. CDR1 and CDR2 (germline): SGHNT, YYREEE (reference sequence). The trim removed 3 bases at V and 4 bases at J, leaving 6 bases unmatched. This CDR3 comprises 15 residues. CDR3 sequence (DNA): TGTGCCAGCAGCTCCATGGGACAGTCCACCGGGGAGCTGTTTTTT. Its protein is CASSSMGQSTGELFF.

This clone has only a few counts. The chain is built from TRBV5-1 and TRBJ2-5; the D is unclear. The germline V gene has CDR1 SGHRS and CDR2 YFSETQ. This CDR3 region has 13 residues. V was shortened by 0 bases and J by 5 bases, with 8 bases between the two germline ends. CDR3 loop: CASSLENMETQYF. CDR3 nucleotides: TGCGCCAGCAGCTTGGAAAATATGGAGACCCAGTACTTC.

This clone was counted once. The V call is TRBV11-3, the J call TRBJ2-1; TRBD2 aligns across 11 bases. The CDR3 has 18 amino acids. Germline CDR1 SGHNT, CDR2 YENEEA. With V trimmed by 1 base and J by 5 bases, 10 bases remained unmatched. CDR3: CASSLGGSTSGSHNEQFF. Written as DNA, the CDR3 is TGTGCCAGCAGCTTAGGAGGTAGCACTAGCGGGAGCCACAATGAGCAGTTCTTC.

The chain combines TRBV2 with TRBJ2-7; 7 positions match TRBD1. Per germline, CDR1 SNHLY and CDR2 FYNNEI. The CDR3 is made up of 13 amino acids. The trim removed 4 bases at V and 3 bases at J, leaving 3 bases unmatched. The CDR3 sequence: CASSGDSLYEQYF. The CDR3 region has the DNA TGTGCCAGCAGTGGGGACAGTCTCTACGAGCAGTACTTC.

This clone was seen once. This sequence joins TRBV5-6 and TRBJ1-5, with D possibly being TRBD1 (5 bases). Trimming shortened V by 1 base and J by 6 bases, and 17 bases separated the two germline ends. The CDR3 spans 16 residues. Germline-derived CDR1 and CDR2 are SGHDT and YYEEEE. CDR3 sequence: CASSLSPGGSGQPQHF. The CDR3 bases are TGTGCCAGCAGCTTGTCACCTGGGGGGAGCGGTCAGCCCCAGCATTTT. Combining the CDR3 with reference TRBV5-6 and TRBJ1-5 gives the whole variable domain DAGVTQSPTHLIKTRGQQVTLRCSPKSGHDTVSWYQQALGQGPQFIFQYYEEEERQRGNFPDRFSGHQFPNYSSELNVNALLLGDSALYLCASSLSPGGSGQPQHFGDGTRLSIL.

V and J are TRBV1 and TRBJ1-6; the listed D gene, TRBD1, was not tested against the DNA. TRBV1 is designated a pseudogene. The CDR3 is 16 residues long. This CDR3 is CTSSQDLRVSYSPLHF. The CDR3 DNA is TGCACCAGCAGCCAAGATCTCAGGGTAAGCTATTCACCCCTCCACTTT.

This chain joins TRBV7-6 and TRBJ2-1; perhaps TRBD1 as D (6 bases). CDR1 is SGHVS and CDR2 is FNYEAQ in the germline V gene. The CDR3 contains 18 residues. The germline V and J ends were trimmed by 3 bases and 6 bases, with 24 bases remaining between them. Here the CDR3 reads CASSFRPKGERGVNEQFF. DNA of the CDR3: TGTGCCAGCAGCTTCAGGCCAAAGGGGGAGAGAGGGGTCAATGAGCAGTTCTTC.

This chain connects TRBV5-1 to TRBJ2-5; the D is unclear. Trimming left V 2 bases short and J 4 bases short, with 9 bases between. Germline CDR1 SGHRS, CDR2 YFSETQ. The CDR3 covers 13 residues. The CDR3 bases are TGCGCCAGCAGCTTACCAGGTACAGAGACCCAGTACTTC. Its translation: CASSLPGTETQYF.

This clone was found once. The V gene is TRBV11-1, the J gene TRBJ2-5; 7 positions agree with TRBD1. V trimming: 2 bases; J trimming: 5 bases; junction bases outside the gene matches: 5. Germline CDR1 reads SGHAT; CDR2 reads FQDESV (reference sequence). This CDR3 has 14 residues. CDR3 nucleotide sequence: TGTGCCAGCAGCTTATTTCTGGGACAGGAGACCCAGTACTTC. This gives the protein CASSLFLGQETQYF.